Below, one TCR beta chain is given with its context. The antigen is unknown. The source of the sample is a study of cytomegalovirus exposure and HLA in healthy donors. At the level of the study: There were 350 to 400 genotyped donors. Of these, roughly 84% fell in the genetic ancestry cluster associated with self-reported Caucasian donors.

PCR employed 60 Vbeta and 13 Jbeta primers. Under the authors' procedure: In a later analysis, roughly 11 million of 65 million to 90 million unique beta chains occurred in at least two donors. The method was immunoSEQ multiplex PCR; TCRdb's version includes in-frame clones alone and lacks a portion of them. The V and J calls and clone size are taken from that table; D and trimming were inferred from the DNA. The sample has some 220,000 clones; more than 60% are singletons. Study outcomes and limitations: A later analysis showed TCR association rates differing by HLA locus, peaking at DRB1 and lowest at HLA-C. Most subjects' HLA-A and HLA-B alleles were reportedly predicted from TCR beta sequences.

Germline loops: CDR1 MGHRA, CDR2 YSYEKL. V dropped 4 bases and J dropped 2 bases, with 11 bases sitting between them. The CDR3 loop spans 14 amino acids. Material for sequencing was PBMCs. The V gene is TRBV4-1, the J gene TRBJ1-1; possibly TRBD1 for D (5 bases). The TCR sequence derives from a woman aged 55-70 years in good health and CMV-seropositive. DNA of the CDR3: TGCGCCAGCAGCCCCCTGGGGGGTAACACTGAAGCTTTCTTT. Its protein is CASSPLGGNTEAFF.